Presented here are 6 T cell receptor beta chains from one specimen sequenced in a study of T cell responses to AZD1222 COVID-19 vaccine. TCRdb keeps only in-frame clones here, not all; method: immunoSEQ multiplex PCR. The sample has roughly 110,000 clones; 70% to 90% are singletons. Specimen: peripheral blood, collected 28 days after the second AZD1222 dose. Receptors originate from an adult who received the AZD1222 COVID-19 vaccine.

This clone was found a few times. The rearrangement joins TRBV5-1 to TRBJ1-2; D unclear. The length of the CDR3 is 14 residues. V lost 1 base, J lost 9 bases, and 16 bases lay in between. CDR1 SGHRS and CDR2 YFSETQ come from the germline V gene. The CDR3 protein is CASSLLPERPRYTF. CDR3 DNA: TGCGCCAGCAGCTTGTTACCCGAGAGGCCGCGCTACACCTTC. The full variable domain, its missing parts supplied by reference TRBV5-1 and TRBJ1-2, is KAGVTQTPRYLIKTRGQQVTLSCSPISGHRSVSWYQQTPGQGLQFLFEYFSETQRNKGNFPGRFSGRQFSNSRSEMNVSTLELGDSALYLCASSLLPERPRYTFGSGTRLTVV.

The gene calls are TRBV12-3 or TRBV12-4 and TRBJ2-7, with 11 bases aligning to TRBD1. The CDR3 contains 13 residues. The J segment lost 7 bases and the V segment lost 6 bases, leaving 5 bases of the junction unmatched. DNA for the CDR3: TGTGCCAGCAGCAACCGGGACAGGGGGGAGCAGTACTTC. The encoded protein is CASSNRDRGEQYF.

The chain employs TRBV7-8 and TRBJ1-5; D might be TRBD1 (5 bases). This CDR3 has 15 residues. In germline, CDR1 is SGHVS, CDR2 FQNEAQ. Between the trimmed V and J ends, which lost 5 bases and 4 bases, there was a span of 15 bases. As DNA, the CDR3 is TGTGCCAGCAGCCCAAGGGGACTTTTTAATCAGCCCCAGCATTTT. This codes for CASSPRGLFNQPQHF.

The chain has TRBV5-4 and TRBJ2-4, with 8 bases aligning to TRBD1. Trimming took 4 bases from V and 0 from J; bases not matched to a gene: 6. CDR3 length: 16 residues. Germline assignment: CDR1 SGHNT and CDR2 YYREEE (reference sequence). The CDR3 loop is CASSGPGGSAKNIQYF. In DNA, the CDR3 is TGTGCCAGCAGCGGACCAGGGGGCTCAGCCAAAAACATTCAGTACTTC.

The chain joins TRBV28 to TRBJ1-5; D is possibly TRBD1 (5 bases). This CDR3 spans 12 amino acids. The V end lost 6 bases, the J end lost 7 bases, and 10 bases lay between the germline ends. Germline V gives CDR1 MDHEN, CDR2 SYDVKM. The DNA of the CDR3 is TGTGCCAGCAGCTGGGGGGTGCAGCCCCAGCATTTT. The encoded protein is CASSWGVQPQHF.

This chain uses TRBV15 with TRBJ2-5; 10 positions match TRBD2. From germline, CDR1 is LNHNV and CDR2 YYDKDF (reference sequence). This CDR3 has 16 amino acids. Trimming took 1 base from V and 7 from J; bases not matched to a gene: 9. DNA of the CDR3: TGTGCCACCAGCAGAGGTCCTAGCGGGGGAATAGGGACCCAGTACTTC. Amino acid sequence: CATSRGPSGGIGTQYF.